One TCR beta chain is described in this entry. Its antigen is not identified. From germline, CDR1 is SGHVS and CDR2 FQNEAQ. The CDR3 runs 15 residues. J gave up 5 bases and V 1 base, and 2 bases lay outside the gene matches. These data are taken from a study of blood T cells in healthy people across ages. Researchers collected ten milliliters of peripheral blood from every single donor. Then a second PCR, running roughly 7 to 11 cycles, was carried out with a sample-barcoded 5' primer and a J-beta primer mix. TCRdb fed the 5' RACE reads into MiXCR, producing one record per CDR3 protein. The sample has under 1,100,000 distinct CDR3 sequences, roughly a quarter seen once. Findings and limits, study-wide: The fall in TCR beta diversity per million T cells was roughly linear with age. Diversity of TCR beta correlated strongly with naive T cell percentage.

These data are also associated with another study on T cells of mothers and their children. From that study: Each mother gave over 10 million TCR beta CDR3 reads; each child, some 2.8 million.

The chain is built from TRBV7-8 and TRBJ1-5; 10 positions match TRBD1. Sequencing input: blood. The sequence was obtained from a girl under 10 years old in good health. In nucleotides, the CDR3 is TGTGCCAGCAGCTTAGGGACAGGGGGACATCAGCCCCAGCATTTT. Translation: CASSLGTGGHQPQHF.